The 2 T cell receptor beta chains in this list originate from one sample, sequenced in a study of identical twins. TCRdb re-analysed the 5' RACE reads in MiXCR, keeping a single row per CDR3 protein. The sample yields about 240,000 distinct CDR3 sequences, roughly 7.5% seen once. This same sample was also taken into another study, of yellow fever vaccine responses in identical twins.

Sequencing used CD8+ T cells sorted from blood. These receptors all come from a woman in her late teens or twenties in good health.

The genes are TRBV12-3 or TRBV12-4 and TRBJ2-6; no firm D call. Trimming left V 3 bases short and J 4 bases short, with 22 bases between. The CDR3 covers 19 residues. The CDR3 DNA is TGTGCCAGCAGTTTTCATTGGCGGTGGGCCGGCTACGGGGCCAACGTCCTGACTTTC. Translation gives CASSFHWRWAGYGANVLTF.

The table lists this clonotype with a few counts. The chain's CDR3 is CASSLDRGELNYGYTF. DNA for the CDR3: TGTGCCAGCAGTCTGGACAGGGGCGAACTTAACTATGGCTACACCTTC. J is TRBJ1-2 and V is TRBV2; TRBD1 matches at 9 bases. The length of the CDR3 is 16 residues. Germline CDR1 and CDR2: SNHLY and FYNNEI. V trimming: 5 bases; J trimming: 1 base; junction bases outside the gene matches: 8. The full variable domain, rest sourced from reference TRBV2 and TRBJ1-2, is EPEVTQTPSHQVTQMGQEVILRCVPISNHLYFYWYRQILGQKVEFLVSFYNNEISEKSEIFDDQFSVERPDGSNFTLKIRSTKLEDSAMYFCASSLDRGELNYGYTFGSGTRLTVV.